These 18 T cell receptor beta chains were sequenced from one sample in a study of T cell clonotyping in hematopoietic cell transplantation. Here immunoSEQ multiplex PCR was the method, and the copy in TCRdb shows in-frame clones only, minus some. The sample lists 35,000 to 45,000 clones; around 90% were seen once. Material for sequencing was peripheral blood mononuclear cells. Every receptor here comes from a woman between 40 and 55 years old in good health. Some clones in this sample may be carry-over from other donors' samples.

This clone was seen a few times. The chain employs TRBV5-1 and TRBJ2-5, with TRBD1 as a possible D gene (6 bases). From germline, CDR1 is SGHRS and CDR2 YFSETQ. The CDR3 consists of 13 residues. The ends were cut back, 3 bases at V and 4 bases at J, with 10 bases in the middle. CDR3 coding DNA: TGCGCCAGCAGCTCACAGGGTACAGAGACCCAGTACTTC. This sequence encodes CASSSQGTETQYF.

This chain links TRBV5-1 with TRBJ2-6; tentative D call: TRBD1 (5 bases). The CDR3 totals 16 residues. The V gene's germline CDR1 is SGHRS and CDR2 YFSETQ. V was cut by 3 bases and J by 0 bases, with 10 bases left in between. The CDR3 is CASSSEGVSGANVLTF. The CDR3 nucleotides read TGCGCCAGCAGCTCCGAAGGGGTCTCTGGGGCCAACGTCCTGACTTTC.

This sequence joins TRBV19 and TRBJ2-3; D is undetermined. The CDR3 has 15 residues. The germline V gene encodes CDR1 LNHDA and CDR2 SQIVND (reference sequence). V was clipped by 6 bases and J by 5 bases, with 18 bases between them. The CDR3 loop is CASRKGSETGDTQYF. The CDR3 DNA follows: TGTGCCAGTAGGAAGGGATCGGAGACGGGAGATACGCAGTATTTT.

The V call is TRBV6-5, the J call TRBJ1-4, with 7 bases identical to TRBD1. The CDR3 covers 14 residues. The junction had 8 bases not matched to a gene; V was cut back by 5 bases and J by 8 bases. CDR1 and CDR2 from the germline V gene are MNHEY and SVGAGI. In DNA, the CDR3 is TGTGCCAGCAGTGACAGGGTAGGGGGCGAAAAACTGTTTTTT. This encodes CASSDRVGGEKLFF.

Here the CDR3 DNA reads TGTGCCAGCAGGCCAGGACGGACCTACGAGCAGTACTTC. Residues: CASRPGRTYEQYF. The chain recombines TRBV6-5 with TRBJ2-7, with D unresolved. The V end lost 6 bases, the J end lost 2 bases, and 11 bases lay between the germline ends. Germline loops: CDR1 MNHEY, CDR2 SVGAGI. This CDR3 contains 13 residues.

The chain combines TRBV5-1 with TRBJ2-3, with TRBD2 as a possible D gene (6 bases). CDR1 and CDR2 from the germline V gene are SGHRS and YFSETQ. V shed 6 bases and J shed 4 bases, with 12 bases lying between them. The CDR3 has 13 residues. The CDR3: CASTVGSSDTQYF. The DNA of the CDR3 is TGCGCCAGCACTGTCGGGAGCTCAGATACGCAGTATTTT.

The CDR3 nucleotides are TGTGCCAGTAGTATTAGGGGGGGCACTGAAGCTTTCTTT. Translating it yields CASSIRGGTEAFF. The rearrangement joins TRBV19 to TRBJ1-1; D might be TRBD1 (6 bases). Looked up from germline, CDR1 is LNHDA and CDR2 is SQIVND (reference sequence). Trimming stripped 3 bases from V and 4 bases from J, with 9 bases between. This CDR3 region has 13 residues.

This clone came up a few times. V gene TRBV27 combines with J gene TRBJ2-7, with D unresolved. Germline V gene data show CDR1 as MNHEY and CDR2 as SMNVEV (reference sequence). V was clipped by 5 bases and J by 4 bases, with 15 bases between them. CDR3 length: 14 residues. The CDR3 region has the DNA TGTGCCAGCAGTGCAAACGCAGTTTCGTACGAGCAGTACTTC. Translating it yields CASSANAVSYEQYF.

The gene calls are TRBV7-6 and TRBJ2-7, with D hard to call. The CDR3 has 13 residues. V lost 4 bases and J lost 0, with 7 bases in between. Germline CDR1 and CDR2: SGHVS and FNYEAQ. In DNA form, the CDR3 reads TGTGCCAGCAGCTCCCGTGACTCCTACGAGCAGTACTTC. Protein sequence: CASSSRDSYEQYF.

The chain uses TRBV28 and TRBJ2-7; maybe TRBD1 (6 bases). The CDR3 runs to 14 residues. Germline CDR1 is MDHEN and CDR2 is SYDVKM. V shed 3 bases and J shed 2 bases, with 11 bases lying between them. The CDR3 reads CASSLPGEPYEQYF. Here the CDR3 DNA reads TGTGCCAGCAGTTTGCCAGGGGAGCCCTACGAGCAGTACTTC.

Comment on this clone: One end of the junction does not line up with germline, which may come from a read error. The chain has TRBV30 and TRBJ1-5; D possibly corresponds to TRBD1 (5 bases). CDR1 and CDR2 (germline): GTSNPN, SVGIG (reference sequence). The CDR3 loop spans 14 amino acids. CDR3 sequence: CAWSHGTADHPQHF. The CDR3 DNA follows: TGTGCCTGGAGTCACGGGACCGCCGATCACCCCCAGCATTTT.

J is TRBJ2-7 and V is TRBV27; 12 bases align to TRBD1. Trimming at V came to 5 bases and at J to 0 bases, leaving 14 bases not matched to a gene. CDR1 is MNHEY and CDR2 is SMNVEV in the germline V gene (reference sequence). There are 19 residues in the CDR3. The chain's CDR3 is CASSQGTGGTGNLSYEQYF. In DNA, the CDR3 is TGTGCCAGCAGTCAAGGGACAGGGGGCACCGGTAATCTCTCCTACGAGCAGTACTTC.

This chain uses TRBV4-3 with TRBJ1-1, with TRBD1 identical over 8 bases. Germline assignment: CDR1 LGHNA and CDR2 YSLEER. The CDR3 covers 14 residues. J was trimmed by 1 base and V by 6 bases; bases with no gene match: 4. This CDR3 is CASRRGQANTEAFF. The DNA of the CDR3 is TGCGCCAGCAGGCGGGGACAGGCGAACACTGAAGCTTTCTTT.

The gene calls are TRBV21-1 and TRBJ2-1. TRBV21-1 is a known pseudogene. This CDR3 is 16 amino acids long. This CDR3 is CASSRFDPQTYNEQFF. CDR3 nucleotide sequence: TGTGCCAGCAGCAGATTTGACCCACAAACCTACAATGAGCAGTTCTTC.

The genes are TRBV30 and TRBJ1-1; the match to TRBD1 covers 9 bases. The CDR3 is made up of 12 amino acids. Losses at the gene ends were 7 bases for V and 5 bases for J; bases not matched to a gene: 5. In germline, CDR1 is GTSNPN, CDR2 SVGIG (reference sequence). CDR3 bases: TGTGCCTCGGGACAGGGTTGGACTGAAGCTTTCTTT. Translation gives CASGQGWTEAFF.

The J gene is TRBJ2-1, the V gene TRBV5-1, with 7 bases that match TRBD2. This CDR3 region has 14 residues. V lost 4 bases to trimming and J lost 5 bases; unmatched junction nucleotides: 6. Germline lookup yields CDR1 SGHRS and CDR2 YFSETQ. CDR3 residues: CASSELADNNEQFF. The CDR3 DNA sequence: TGCGCCAGCAGCGAGCTAGCGGATAACAATGAGCAGTTCTTC. The full variable domain, rest sourced from reference TRBV5-1 and TRBJ2-1, is KAGVTQTPRYLIKTRGQQVTLSCSPISGHRSVSWYQQTPGQGLQFLFEYFSETQRNKGNFPGRFSGRQFSNSRSEMNVSTLELGDSALYLCASSELADNNEQFFGPGTRLTVL.

CDR3 coding DNA: TGCGCCAGCAGCTTGGGGTCGGAGATCTATGGCTACACCTTC. Translation gives CASSLGSEIYGYTF. V is TRBV5-1 and J is TRBJ1-2, with unresolved D. Germline V lookup: CDR1 SGHRS, CDR2 YFSETQ. Trimming left V 0 bases short and J 4 bases short, with 10 bases between. This CDR3 contains 14 residues.

This sequence joins TRBV7-9 and TRBJ2-7; D may be TRBD2 (7 bases). The CDR3 spans 19 residues. In germline, CDR1 is SEHNR, CDR2 FQNEAQ (reference sequence). Between the trimmed V and J ends, which lost 1 base and 0 bases, there was a span of 22 bases. CDR3 sequence reads: CASSLVVSGGSRSSYEQYF. The DNA of the CDR3 is TGTGCCAGCAGCTTAGTAGTTTCGGGGGGCTCCAGGAGCTCCTACGAGCAGTACTTC. Drawing the rest from reference TRBV7-9 and TRBJ2-7, the complete variable domain is DTGVSQNPRHKITKRGQNVTFRCDPISEHNRLYWYRQTLGQGPEFLTYFQNEAQLEKSRLLSDRFSAERPKGSFSTLEIQRTEQGDSAMYLCASSLVVSGGSRSSYEQYFGPGTRLTVT.